What follows is one T cell receptor (beta chain) and its context. Its antigen is as yet unknown. Each of the donors was a healthy bone marrow donor. This CDR3 is built from 12 residues. The V end was cut by 4 bases, the J end by 10 bases, with 12 bases between. Germline lookup yields CDR1 SGDLS and CDR2 YYNGEE. The entry originates in a study of cytomegalovirus exposure and HLA in healthy donors. Study conclusions and caveats: In a later analysis, V- and J-gene trimming of beta chains associated with a DCLRE1C missense variant, replicated independently. In a later analysis, donors in an Asian-associated ancestry cluster reportedly had fewer N-insertions in productive TCRs than the cohort mean. Some public TCRs appeared in many individuals, while most sequences were rare.

Vbeta (60) and Jbeta (13) primers were used in the PCR. Sequencing was performed with immunoSEQ multiplex PCR; in TCRdb, only in-frame clones are kept and a portion is missing. The table shows tens of thousands of clones, with about two thirds occurring only once. This rearrangement joins TRBV9 to TRBJ2-1; no reliable D call. This TCR was recovered from a woman between 50 and 59 years old in good health and CMV-seropositive. Sequencing input: PBMCs. In DNA form, the CDR3 reads TGTGCCAGCAGCCCCGACATTCGGGAGCAGTTCTTC. Translated: CASSPDIREQFF.